This T cell receptor (beta chain) came from a study of read filtering for tumor transcriptome and immune sequencing. This clonotype has a handful of counts. Its antigen is unidentified. Germline CDR1 and CDR2: MDHEN and SYDVKM. The CDR3 is 15 amino acids. Trimming took off 6 bases at V and 8 bases at J, with 23 bases between the two ends. The library was built from about 400 ng RNA with molecular barcoded adaptors for alpha/delta and beta/gamma chains. Each CDR3 protein gets one entry after TCRdb re-called the reads with MiXCR. The data show over 90,000 distinct CDR3 sequences, roughly 21% seen once. Study observations and caveats: Even smaller IR-seq throughput identified most shared clonotypes.

What was sequenced was a population of CD138-negative cells sorted from bone marrow. V is TRBV28 and J is TRBJ2-7, with D hard to call. The source of this sequence is a donor at least 40 years old with multiple myeloma. CDR3 residues: CASRPNYISGEKQYF. The CDR3 bases are TGTGCCAGCAGACCAAACTATATCTCAGGCGAGAAGCAGTACTTC.